One sample yielded the 17 T cell receptor beta chains listed below, sequenced in a study of T cell changes during pregnancy in multiple sclerosis. Profiled with immunoSEQ multiplex PCR; TCRdb holds only in-frame clones, not every one. Of 95,000 to 110,000 clones listed, about 90% are singletons. The input for sequencing was peripheral blood, taken after pregnancy. These receptors were obtained from a female donor with multiple sclerosis, enrolled in a pregnancy study.

This chain links TRBV29-1 with TRBJ1-2; D possibly corresponds to TRBD1 (6 bases). This CDR3 has 15 residues. Germline-derived CDR1 and CDR2 are SQVTM and ANQGSEA. V gave up 6 bases and J gave up 4 bases, with 21 bases separating them. The CDR3 reads CSVQDRPVRGYGYTF. The DNA of the CDR3 is TGCAGCGTGCAAGACAGGCCGGTACGTGGCTATGGCTACACCTTC.

The J gene is TRBJ2-3, the V gene TRBV4-2; 14 bases agree with TRBD2. V dropped 1 base and J dropped 3; count of bases not matched to a gene: 12. Germline V gene lookup returns CDR1 LGHNA and CDR2 YNFKEQ. The CDR3 runs to 20 residues. This chain's CDR3 is CASSQGAGTSGGATTDTQYF. Written as DNA, the CDR3 is TGTGCCAGCAGCCAAGGGGCCGGGACTAGCGGGGGTGCGACGACAGATACGCAGTATTTT.

The chain joins TRBV19 to TRBJ1-1; the D is unclear. The CDR3 covers 13 residues. V dropped 5 bases and J dropped 4 bases, with 11 bases sitting between them. CDR1 and CDR2 from the germline V gene are LNHDA and SQIVND (reference sequence). This CDR3 reads CASSGRPLTEAFF. The CDR3 DNA sequence: TGTGCCAGTAGTGGCAGGCCTCTCACTGAAGCTTTCTTT.

This chain joins TRBV5-1 and TRBJ2-2, with D maybe TRBD1 (5 bases). V lost 1 base and J 1 base, leaving 5 bases between the germline ends. Germline assignment: CDR1 SGHRS and CDR2 YFSETQ. CDR3 size: 14 residues. The CDR3 bases are TGCGCCAGCAGCTTGACAGGGAACACCGGGGAGCTGTTTTTT. Protein sequence: CASSLTGNTGELFF. Variable domain in full (rest from reference TRBV5-1 and TRBJ2-2): KAGVTQTPRYLIKTRGQQVTLSCSPISGHRSVSWYQQTPGQGLQFLFEYFSETQRNKGNFPGRFSGRQFSNSRSEMNVSTLELGDSALYLCASSLTGNTGELFFGEGSRLTVL.

This clone was seen just once. This chain links TRBV28 with TRBJ2-7; possible D gene TRBD1, 8 bases. The germline V gene has CDR1 MDHEN and CDR2 SYDVKM. Between the trimmed V and J ends, which lost 4 bases and 4 bases, there was a span of 17 bases. The CDR3 contains 15 residues. DNA of the CDR3: TGTGCCAGCAGTTCGACAGGGGACTACCCATACGAGCAGTACTTC. It translates to CASSSTGDYPYEQYF.

This clone was observed once. The chain recombines TRBV10-1 with TRBJ2-1; TRBD1 is a possible D gene (7 bases). With 5 bases removed from V and 1 base from J, the gap between germline ends came to 15 bases. The CDR3 has 16 residues. Germline assignment: CDR1 WNHNN and CDR2 SYGVQD (reference sequence). CDR3 residues: CASSSSSGGSYNEQFF. The CDR3 DNA is TGCGCCAGCAGTTCAAGTTCAGGGGGGTCCTACAATGAGCAGTTCTTC.

This clone was recorded once. The V gene is TRBV5-4, the J gene TRBJ1-2; a possible D gene is TRBD1 (6 bases). The CDR3 runs to 15 residues. V lost 0 bases and J 4 bases, leaving 13 bases between the germline ends. Germline CDR1 is SGHNT and CDR2 is YYREEE (reference sequence). The CDR3 loop is CASSLGQLGAYGYTF. The DNA of the CDR3 is TGTGCCAGCAGCTTGGGACAGCTGGGGGCCTATGGCTACACCTTC.

In nucleotides, the CDR3 is TGTGCCAGCAGCTTAGCGGGAGGGCCTTACGAGCAGTACTTC. It translates to CASSLAGGPYEQYF. The chain combines TRBV7-9 with TRBJ2-7; 7 bases map to TRBD2. The CDR3 is 14 residues long. CDR1 is SEHNR, CDR2 FQNEAQ, per germline (reference sequence). J lost 4 bases, V lost 0 bases, and 3 bases had no gene match.

The J gene is TRBJ1-2, the V gene TRBV7-9; TRBD1 is a possible D gene (6 bases). The CDR3 has 15 amino acids. Germline values: CDR1 SEHNR, CDR2 FQNEAQ (reference sequence). Trimming removed 5 bases at V and 4 bases at J, with 17 bases between. The CDR3 region is CASSRGDTGLYGYTF. The CDR3 nucleotides read TGTGCCAGCAGCCGGGGGGACACGGGGCTCTATGGCTACACCTTC.

The J gene is TRBJ1-1, the V gene TRBV5-1; 7 nucleotides line up with TRBD1. Germline V lookup: CDR1 SGHRS, CDR2 YFSETQ. This CDR3 spans 14 amino acids. V was pared by 3 bases and J by 8 bases, with 10 bases of the junction left unmatched. The CDR3 nucleotides are TGCGCCAGCAGCTACACAGGGATGGACAGGGAAGCTTTCTTT. Translating it yields CASSYTGMDREAFF.

This clone was picked up one time. V and J are TRBV7-2 and TRBJ1-1; D might be TRBD1 (5 bases). The ends were cut back, 0 bases at V and 4 bases at J, with 15 bases in the middle. The CDR3 is made up of 16 amino acids. CDR1 is SGHTA, CDR2 FQGNSA, per germline. The CDR3: CASSLAGGARVTEAFF. The CDR3 region has the DNA TGTGCCAGCAGCTTAGCGGGCGGGGCGCGGGTCACTGAAGCTTTCTTT.

This chain connects TRBV28 to TRBJ1-1, with D maybe TRBD1 (5 bases). Germline V gives CDR1 MDHEN, CDR2 SYDVKM. Trimming shortened V by 6 bases and J by 5 bases, and 16 bases separated the two germline ends. This CDR3 is built from 14 residues. The CDR3 region is CASRLTAFSTEAFF. CDR3 DNA sequence: TGTGCCAGCAGGCTGACAGCTTTTAGTACTGAAGCTTTCTTT.

This clone has a handful of counts. This sequence joins TRBV18 and TRBJ1-5; 9 bases match TRBD1. The CDR3 totals 14 residues. With 6 bases clipped from V and 9 bases from J, the junction kept 9 bases outside the gene matches. CDR1 and CDR2 from the germline V gene are KGHSH and LQKENI. The CDR3 region has the DNA TGTGCCAGCTCCCCGGGACAGGGTGAGGGGCCCCAGCATTTT. The encoded protein is CASSPGQGEGPQHF.

The rearrangement joins TRBV6-5 to TRBJ1-4; 8 nucleotides line up with TRBD1. V lost 6 bases and J lost 8; bases outside the gene matches: 2. The CDR3 sequence is 12 residues long. Germline V gene sequence: CDR1 MNHEY, CDR2 SVGAGI. The CDR3 protein is CASSRQGEKLFF. As DNA, the CDR3 is TGTGCCAGCAGCCGACAGGGGGAAAAACTGTTTTTT.

V and J are TRBV30 and TRBJ1-4; no reliable D call. CDR1 and CDR2 from the germline V gene are GTSNPN and SVGIG (reference sequence). Trimming left V 2 bases short and J 6 bases short, with 13 bases between. The CDR3 sequence is 14 residues long. The CDR3 here is CAWSRSRSHEKLFF. The CDR3 region has the DNA TGTGCCTGGAGTCGAAGCCGATCTCATGAAAAACTGTTTTTT.

This chain uses TRBV7-2 with TRBJ1-3; D not resolved. The CDR3 contains 14 residues. CDR1 and CDR2 (germline): SGHTA, FQGNSA. The V end was cut by 2 bases, the J end by 2 bases, with 7 bases between. CDR3 nucleotides: TGTGCCAGCAGCTTAATCGGGGCTGGAAACACCATATATTTT. It translates to CASSLIGAGNTIYF.

The rearrangement joins TRBV28 to TRBJ2-3; TRBD2 matches at 13 bases. The germline gives CDR1 MDHEN, CDR2 SYDVKM. This CDR3 is built from 17 residues. The J segment lost 6 bases and the V segment lost 4 bases, leaving 10 bases of the junction unmatched. The CDR3 loop reads CASSWGTSGKDQDTQYF. The CDR3 nucleotides are TGTGCCAGCAGTTGGGGGACTAGCGGGAAGGATCAGGATACGCAGTATTTT.